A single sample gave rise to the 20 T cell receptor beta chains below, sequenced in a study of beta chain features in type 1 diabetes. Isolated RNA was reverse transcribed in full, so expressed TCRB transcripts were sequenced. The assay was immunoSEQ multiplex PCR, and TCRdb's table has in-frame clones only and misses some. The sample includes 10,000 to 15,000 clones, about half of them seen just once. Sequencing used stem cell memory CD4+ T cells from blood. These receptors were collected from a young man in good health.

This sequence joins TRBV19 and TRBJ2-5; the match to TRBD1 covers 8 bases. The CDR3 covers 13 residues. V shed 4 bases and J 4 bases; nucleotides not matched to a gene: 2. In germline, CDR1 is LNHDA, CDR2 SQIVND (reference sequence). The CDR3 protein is CASSKTGGETQYF. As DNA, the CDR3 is TGTGCCAGTAGTAAAACAGGGGGAGAGACCCAGTACTTC.

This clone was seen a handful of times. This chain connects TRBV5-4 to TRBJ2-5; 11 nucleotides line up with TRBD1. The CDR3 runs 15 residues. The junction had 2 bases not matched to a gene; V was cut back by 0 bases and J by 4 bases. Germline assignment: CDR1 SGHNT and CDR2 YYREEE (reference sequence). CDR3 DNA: TGTGCCAGCAGCTTGGGGGGGACAGGGGGAGAGACCCAGTACTTC. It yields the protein CASSLGGTGGETQYF.

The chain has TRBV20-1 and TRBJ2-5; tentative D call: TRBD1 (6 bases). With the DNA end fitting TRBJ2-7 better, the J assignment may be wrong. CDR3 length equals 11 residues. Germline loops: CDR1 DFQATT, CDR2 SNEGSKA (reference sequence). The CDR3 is CSASGAYEQYF. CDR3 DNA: TGCAGTGCGTCAGGGGCTTACGAGCAGTACTTC.

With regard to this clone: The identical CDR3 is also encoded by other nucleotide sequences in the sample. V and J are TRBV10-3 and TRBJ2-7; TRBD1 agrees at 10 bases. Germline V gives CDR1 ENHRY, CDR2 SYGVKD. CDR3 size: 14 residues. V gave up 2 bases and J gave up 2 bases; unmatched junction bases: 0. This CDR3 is CAISEGQGAYEQYF. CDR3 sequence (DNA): TGTGCCATCAGTGAGGGACAGGGGGCCTACGAGCAGTACTTC.

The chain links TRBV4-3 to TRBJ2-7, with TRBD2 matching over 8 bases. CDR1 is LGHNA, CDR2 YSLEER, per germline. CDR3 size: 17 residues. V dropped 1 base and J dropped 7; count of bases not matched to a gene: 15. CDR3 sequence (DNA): TGCGCCAGCAGCCAAGTAATCTCGGGCGGGGGGCCGAGGGAGCAGTACTTC. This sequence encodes CASSQVISGGGPREQYF.

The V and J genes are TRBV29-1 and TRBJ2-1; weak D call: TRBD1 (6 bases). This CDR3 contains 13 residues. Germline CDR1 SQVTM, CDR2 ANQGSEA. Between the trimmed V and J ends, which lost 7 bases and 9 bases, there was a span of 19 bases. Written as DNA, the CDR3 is TGCAGCGCAGTACAGGGTCCCCTATCTGAGCAGTTCTTC. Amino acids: CSAVQGPLSEQFF.

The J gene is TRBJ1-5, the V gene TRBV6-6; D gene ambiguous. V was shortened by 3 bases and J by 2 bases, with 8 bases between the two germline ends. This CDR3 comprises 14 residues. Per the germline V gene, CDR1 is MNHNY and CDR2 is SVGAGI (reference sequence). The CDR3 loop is CASSYWQGNQPQHF. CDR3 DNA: TGTGCCAGCAGTTATTGGCAGGGCAATCAGCCCCAGCATTTT.

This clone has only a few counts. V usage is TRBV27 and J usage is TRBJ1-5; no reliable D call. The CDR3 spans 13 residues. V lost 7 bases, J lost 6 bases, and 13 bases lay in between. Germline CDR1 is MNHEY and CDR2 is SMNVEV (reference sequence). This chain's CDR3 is CASTLSRGQPQHF. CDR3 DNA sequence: TGTGCCAGCACTCTCTCCCGCGGTCAGCCCCAGCATTTT.

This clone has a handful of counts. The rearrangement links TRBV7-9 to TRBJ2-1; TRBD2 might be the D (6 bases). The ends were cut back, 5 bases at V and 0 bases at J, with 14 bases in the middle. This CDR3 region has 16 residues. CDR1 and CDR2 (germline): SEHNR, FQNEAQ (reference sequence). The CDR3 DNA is TGTGCCAGCAGCCCGGGACTCAGAAGCTCCTACAATGAGCAGTTCTTC. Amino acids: CASSPGLRSSYNEQFF.

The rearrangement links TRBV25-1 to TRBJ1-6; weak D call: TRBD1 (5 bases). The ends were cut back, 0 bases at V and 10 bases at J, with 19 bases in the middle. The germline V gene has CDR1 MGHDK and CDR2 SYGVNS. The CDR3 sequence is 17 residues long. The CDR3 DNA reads TGTGCCAGCAGTGAATATTCCGGGATGGGACTAGGGTCACCCCTCCACTTT. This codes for CASSEYSGMGLGSPLHF.

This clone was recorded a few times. CDR3 sequence (DNA): TGCGCCAGCAGCTTGGAGGACAGGGGGGGAGGCTACACCTTC. Translation: CASSLEDRGGGYTF. The V gene is TRBV5-1, the J gene TRBJ1-2, with 10 bases lining up with TRBD1. This CDR3 has 14 residues. V lost 0 bases to trimming and J lost 8 bases; unmatched junction nucleotides: 4. Germline lookup yields CDR1 SGHRS and CDR2 YFSETQ.

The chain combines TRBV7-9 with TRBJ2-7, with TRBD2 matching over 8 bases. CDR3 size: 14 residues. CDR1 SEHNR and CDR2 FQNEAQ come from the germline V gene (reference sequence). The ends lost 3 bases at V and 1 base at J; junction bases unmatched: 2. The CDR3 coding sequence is TGTGCCAGCAGCTTCGGCGGGGGGTCCTACGAGCAGTACTTC. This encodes CASSFGGGSYEQYF.

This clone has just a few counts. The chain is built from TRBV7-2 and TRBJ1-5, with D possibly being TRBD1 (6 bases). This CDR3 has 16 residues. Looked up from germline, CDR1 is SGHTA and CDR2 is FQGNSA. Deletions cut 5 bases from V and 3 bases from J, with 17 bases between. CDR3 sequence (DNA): TGTGCCAGCAGCCCACCAACAGGGCTTTTCAATCAGCCCCAGCATTTT. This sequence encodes CASSPPTGLFNQPQHF. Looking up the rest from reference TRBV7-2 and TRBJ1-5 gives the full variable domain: GAGVSQSPSNKVTEKGKDVELRCDPISGHTALYWYRQSLGQGLEFLIYFQGNSAPDKSGLPSDRFSAERTGGSVSTLTIQRTQQEDSAVYLCASSPPTGLFNQPQHFGDGTRLSIL.

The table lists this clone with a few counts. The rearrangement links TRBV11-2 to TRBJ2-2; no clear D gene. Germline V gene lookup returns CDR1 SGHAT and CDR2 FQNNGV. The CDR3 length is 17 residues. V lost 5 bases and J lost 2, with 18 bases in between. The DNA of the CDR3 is TGTGCCAGCAGCACCCGATCCGGATACAGTAACACCGGGGAGCTGTTTTTT. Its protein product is CASSTRSGYSNTGELFF.

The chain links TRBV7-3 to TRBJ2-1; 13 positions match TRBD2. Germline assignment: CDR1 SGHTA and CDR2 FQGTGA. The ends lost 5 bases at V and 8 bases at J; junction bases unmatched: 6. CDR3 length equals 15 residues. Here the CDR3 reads CASSLGTSGDDEQFF. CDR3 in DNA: TGTGCCAGCAGCCTCGGGACTAGCGGGGACGATGAGCAGTTCTTC. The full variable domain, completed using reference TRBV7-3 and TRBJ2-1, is GAGVSQTPSNKVTEKGKYVELRCDPISGHTALYWYRQSLGQGPEFLIYFQGTGAADDSGLPNDRFFAVRPEGSVSTLKIQRTERGDSAVYLCASSLGTSGDDEQFFGPGTRLTVL.

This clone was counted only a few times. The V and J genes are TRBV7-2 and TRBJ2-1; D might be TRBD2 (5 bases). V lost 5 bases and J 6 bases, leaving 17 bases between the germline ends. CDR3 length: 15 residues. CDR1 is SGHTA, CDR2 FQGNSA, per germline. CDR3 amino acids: CASSPPGVAANEQFF. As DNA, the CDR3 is TGTGCCAGCAGCCCCCCCGGGGTGGCCGCCAATGAGCAGTTCTTC. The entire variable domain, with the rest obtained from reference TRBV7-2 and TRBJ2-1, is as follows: GAGVSQSPSNKVTEKGKDVELRCDPISGHTALYWYRQSLGQGLEFLIYFQGNSAPDKSGLPSDRFSAERTGGSVSTLTIQRTQQEDSAVYLCASSPPGVAANEQFFGPGTRLTVL.

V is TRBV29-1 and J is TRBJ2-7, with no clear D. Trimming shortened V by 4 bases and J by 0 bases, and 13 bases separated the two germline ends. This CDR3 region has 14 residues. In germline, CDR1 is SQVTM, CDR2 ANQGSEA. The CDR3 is CSVGGNGFSYEQYF. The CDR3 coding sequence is TGCAGCGTTGGAGGTAATGGATTCTCCTACGAGCAGTACTTC.

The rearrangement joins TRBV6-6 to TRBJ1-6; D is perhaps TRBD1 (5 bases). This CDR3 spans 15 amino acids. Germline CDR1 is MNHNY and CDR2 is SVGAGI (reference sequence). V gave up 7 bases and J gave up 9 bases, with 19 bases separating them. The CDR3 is CASTQRGQGGSPLHF. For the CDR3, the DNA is TGTGCCAGCACCCAAAGAGGTCAGGGAGGTTCACCCCTCCACTTT.

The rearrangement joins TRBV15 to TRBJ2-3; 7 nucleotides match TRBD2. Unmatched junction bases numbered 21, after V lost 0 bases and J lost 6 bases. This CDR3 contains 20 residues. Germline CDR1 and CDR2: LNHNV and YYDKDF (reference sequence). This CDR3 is CATSRERGGLAGEPRDTQYF. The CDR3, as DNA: TGTGCCACCAGCAGAGAGAGAGGAGGGTTGGCGGGGGAGCCTCGGGATACGCAGTATTTT. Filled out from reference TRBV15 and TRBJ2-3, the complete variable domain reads DAMVIQNPRYQVTQFGKPVTLSCSQTLNHNVMYWYQQKSSQAPKLLFHYYDKDFNNEADTPDNFQSRRPNTSFCFLDIRSPGLGDTAMYLCATSRERGGLAGEPRDTQYFGPGTRLTVL.

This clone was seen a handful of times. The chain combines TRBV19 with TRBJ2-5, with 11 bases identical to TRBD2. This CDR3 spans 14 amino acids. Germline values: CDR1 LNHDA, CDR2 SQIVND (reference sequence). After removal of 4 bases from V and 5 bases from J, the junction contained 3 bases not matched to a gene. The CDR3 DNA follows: TGTGCCAGTAGTACGGCTAGCGGGGGGGAGACCCAGTACTTC. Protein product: CASSTASGGETQYF.